Included here is one TCR beta chain sequence, with context. The data belong to a study of cytomegalovirus exposure and HLA in healthy donors. The PCR used 60 Vbeta and 13 Jbeta primers. TCRdb's copy holds only in-frame clones and misses some; the assay was immunoSEQ multiplex PCR. Of some 130,000 clones listed, over 75% are singletons. CDR3 length equals 15 residues. Germline values: CDR1 LNHNV, CDR2 YYDKDF (reference sequence). The sequencing input was PBMCs. The chain links TRBV15 to TRBJ2-5; TRBD2 matches at 8 bases. The J call may be incorrect, as the DNA end agrees better with TRBJ2-7. This clonotype was sampled from a man aged 30 to 39 in good health. The CDR3 DNA follows: TGTGCCACCAGCAGAGGAACTAGCGGAACCTACGAGCAGTACTTC. Translated, it gives CATSRGTSGTYEQYF.